Shown below are 2 T cell receptor beta chains from a single sample sequenced in a study of Tregs in tolerant kidney transplant recipients. Profiled with immunoSEQ multiplex PCR; TCRdb holds only in-frame clones, not every one. Altogether hundreds of thousands of clones are present, 65% to 85% being singletons, with the ten largest covering roughly 0.67%. The specimen was CD4+ T cells from blood. Source of these receptors: a human donor in good health.

The J gene is TRBJ1-1, the V gene TRBV30, with unresolved D. Trimming took 0 bases from V and 5 from J, leaving 16 bases between them. The germline V gene has CDR1 GTSNPN and CDR2 SVGIG (reference sequence). The CDR3 consists of 15 residues. The CDR3 protein is CAWSVPFSRRTEAFF. The CDR3, as DNA: TGTGCCTGGAGTGTTCCGTTCAGTAGAAGGACTGAAGCTTTCTTT.

The chain links TRBV30 to TRBJ2-2; D call uncertain. The CDR3 contains 15 residues. V lost 3 bases and J lost 1, with 12 bases in between. Germline V gene data show CDR1 as GTSNPN and CDR2 as SVGIG (reference sequence). In DNA, the CDR3 is TGTGCCTGGAGAAAGGGTCTGTTGAACACCGGGGAGCTGTTTTTT. This translates into CAWRKGLLNTGELFF.